The 18 T cell receptor beta chains below come from one sample, sequenced in a study of blood T cell repertoires in COVID-19. Sequenced by immunoSEQ multiplex PCR; TCRdb stores in-frame clones only, minus some. The repertoire holds some 180,000 clones, with roughly 78% as singletons. Sequencing used PBMCs or T cells enriched from blood (not recorded which). The receptors derive from a woman in her 70s in a cohort exposed to, infected with or recovered from COVID-19 (not recorded which).

The V call is TRBV11-2, the J call TRBJ1-3; D gene ambiguous. V was clipped by 1 base and J by 0 bases, with 10 bases between them. This CDR3 region has 16 residues. The germline V gene encodes CDR1 SGHAT and CDR2 FQNNGV. The CDR3 DNA is TGTGCCAGCAGCTTAGGCGGGCTCTACTCTGGAAACACCATATATTTT. Amino acids: CASSLGGLYSGNTIYF.

The V call is TRBV6-5, the J call TRBJ1-1; D unclear. This CDR3 is 13 amino acids long. Between the trimmed V and J ends, which lost 4 bases and 1 base, there was a span of 7 bases. In germline, CDR1 is MNHEY, CDR2 SVGAGI. CDR3: CASSFIGNTEAFF. The CDR3 nucleotides are TGTGCCAGCAGTTTTATCGGGAACACTGAAGCTTTCTTT.

The chain links TRBV9 to TRBJ2-1; D remains unclear. Germline V CDR1 and CDR2: SGDLS, YYNGEE. V lost 0 bases and J lost 8, with 9 bases in between. The CDR3 has 13 amino acids. CDR3 sequence: CASSVVFSDEQFF. CDR3 DNA: TGTGCCAGCAGCGTAGTATTCTCCGATGAGCAGTTCTTC.

This chain links TRBV2 with TRBJ2-1; 12 nucleotides line up with TRBD2. V was pared by 3 bases and J by 6 bases, with 6 bases of the junction left unmatched. The germline V gene encodes CDR1 SNHLY and CDR2 FYNNEI. The CDR3 spans 16 residues. This CDR3 is CASSDSSGRVGNEQFF. DNA for the CDR3: TGTGCCAGCAGTGATTCTAGCGGGAGGGTAGGCAATGAGCAGTTCTTC.

The V and J genes are TRBV12-3 or TRBV12-4 and TRBJ1-2; D gene unclear. With 2 bases removed from V and 8 bases from J, the gap between germline ends came to 12 bases. The CDR3 has 13 amino acids. The CDR3 is CASSLLRSGGYTF. CDR3 nucleotides: TGTGCCAGCAGTTTACTCAGGTCAGGAGGCTACACCTTC.

The V call is TRBV7-9, the J call TRBJ1-2; a possible D gene is TRBD1 (5 bases). Trimming pared 11 bases from V and 1 base from J, leaving 17 bases between. The germline V gene has CDR1 SEHNR and CDR2 FQNEAQ (reference sequence). The CDR3 covers 14 residues. This chain's CDR3 is CASMGGSLNYGYTF. The CDR3 DNA reads as TGTGCCTCCATGGGGGGATCCCTTAACTATGGCTACACCTTC. Combining the CDR3 with reference TRBV7-9 and TRBJ1-2 gives the whole variable domain DTGVSQNPRHKITKRGQNVTFRCDPISEHNRLYWYRQTLGQGPEFLTYFQNEAQLEKSRLLSDRFSAERPKGSFSTLEIQRTEQGDSAMYLCASMGGSLNYGYTFGSGTRLTVV.

The rearrangement uses TRBV21-1 and TRBJ2-2; the table's TRBD1 call for D was not verified on the DNA. TRBV21-1 is a known pseudogene. The CDR3 is made up of 14 amino acids. The CDR3 spells CASREQGEGGELFF. CDR3 bases: TGTGCCAGCAGAGAACAGGGGGAAGGCGGGGAGCTGTTTTTT.

The genes are TRBV5-8 and TRBJ2-6; D perhaps matches TRBD1 (6 bases). The CDR3 length is 15 residues. Trimming pared 2 bases from V and 2 bases from J, leaving 8 bases between. Germline CDR1 SGHTS, CDR2 YDEGEE. The CDR3 coding sequence is TGTGCCAGCAGCTTCCGGACAGCTGGGGCCAACGTCCTGACTTTC. Encoded protein: CASSFRTAGANVLTF.

The chain combines TRBV19 with TRBJ1-5; 9 nucleotides line up with TRBD1. The CDR3 covers 15 residues. J was trimmed by 3 bases and V by 5 bases; bases with no gene match: 5. Germline CDR1 and CDR2: LNHDA and SQIVND (reference sequence). The CDR3 coding sequence is TGTGCCAGTAGTTCCGGGACAGGGTCCAATCAGCCCCAGCATTTT. It is translated as CASSSGTGSNQPQHF.

The chain joins TRBV19 to TRBJ2-1; possibly TRBD1 for D (6 bases). The germline V gene has CDR1 LNHDA and CDR2 SQIVND (reference sequence). Trimming took off 6 bases at V and 3 bases at J, with 18 bases between the two ends. The CDR3 length is 16 residues. In DNA form, the CDR3 reads TGTGCCAGTAGCCTACAGGGAATGAAAAACTACAATGAGCAGTTCTTC. The encoded protein is CASSLQGMKNYNEQFF.

V gene TRBV9 combines with J gene TRBJ2-6, with TRBD1 as a possible D gene (6 bases). The CDR3 consists of 16 residues. With 6 bases removed from V and 0 bases from J, the gap between germline ends came to 13 bases. CDR1 is SGDLS and CDR2 is YYNGEE in the germline V gene. DNA for the CDR3: TGTGCCAGCACCCGGGACATCTCCTCTGGGGCCAACGTCCTGACTTTC. Residues: CASTRDISSGANVLTF.

The CDR3 region is CASSWGTGRREKLFF. CDR3 coding DNA: TGTGCCAGCAGCTGGGGGACAGGGCGACGTGAAAAACTGTTTTTT. This sequence joins TRBV7-6 and TRBJ1-4; 9 bases are shared with TRBD1. This CDR3 has 15 amino acids. Germline values: CDR1 SGHVS, CDR2 FNYEAQ. The V segment lost 4 bases and the J segment 7 bases; nucleotides outside the gene matches: 7.

The chain carries TRBV9 and TRBJ1-6; weak D call: TRBD1 (5 bases). The CDR3 runs to 17 residues. Trimming removed 0 bases at V and 0 bases at J, with 10 bases between. Germline V gives CDR1 SGDLS, CDR2 YYNGEE. CDR3 sequence (DNA): TGTGCCAGCAGCGTAGGACAGCAGCGCTCCTATAATTCACCCCTCCACTTT. It codes for CASSVGQQRSYNSPLHF.

V and J are TRBV10-3 and TRBJ1-1; possibly TRBD1 for D (5 bases). The germline V gene encodes CDR1 ENHRY and CDR2 SYGVKD. The CDR3 sequence is 14 residues long. Trimming took 6 bases from V and 3 from J, leaving 14 bases between them. The chain's CDR3 is CAIRAGRGDTEAFF. CDR3 in DNA: TGTGCCATCAGGGCCGGTCGGGGGGACACTGAAGCTTTCTTT.

The CDR3 protein is CASSYSGIREAFF. The CDR3 region has the DNA TGTGCCAGCAGTTACTCGGGCATTAGGGAGGCTTTCTTT. The chain recombines TRBV6-5 with TRBJ1-1, with no clear D. This CDR3 region has 13 residues. The V gene's germline CDR1 is MNHEY and CDR2 SVGAGI. V was clipped by 0 bases and J by 11 bases, with 13 bases between them.

V is TRBV4-2 and J is TRBJ1-2, with D tentatively TRBD1 (6 bases). The V and J ends lost 3 bases and 4 bases respectively, with 12 bases between them. Germline lookup yields CDR1 LGHNA and CDR2 YNFKEQ. The length of the CDR3 is 14 residues. In nucleotides, the CDR3 is TGTGCCAGCAGCCATTTCGACAGGACCTATGGCTACACCTTC. It codes for CASSHFDRTYGYTF.

This clone has more than one count but fewer than ten. The chain links TRBV28 to TRBJ2-4; the D gene is possibly TRBD1 (5 bases). Germline V gives CDR1 MDHEN, CDR2 SYDVKM. The CDR3 runs 15 residues. V was pared by 4 bases and J by 6 bases, with 16 bases between. The CDR3 protein is CASSWGAIRLNIQYF. For the CDR3, the DNA is TGTGCCAGCAGTTGGGGCGCAATAAGATTAAACATTCAGTACTTC.

This chain uses TRBV7-9 with TRBJ2-1; TRBD1 matches at 8 bases. The V gene's germline CDR1 is SEHNR and CDR2 FQNEAQ (reference sequence). CDR3 length: 16 amino acids. The J segment lost 8 bases and the V segment lost 5 bases, leaving 14 bases of the junction unmatched. CDR3 nucleotide sequence: TGTGCCAGCAGCCACCCGGGACAGGTTACGGAGGATGAGCAGTTCTTC. Translated: CASSHPGQVTEDEQFF.